Listed below are T cell receptor beta chains from one sample, sequenced in a study of identical twins. TCRdb redid the calling of the 5' RACE reads with MiXCR, one entry per CDR3 protein. The sample lists around 280,000 distinct CDR3 sequences; roughly 8.6% were seen once. These data are also associated with another study on yellow fever vaccine responses in identical twins.

Sequenced input: memory (CD45RO+) T cells sorted from blood. These receptors came from a woman aged 18-29 years in good health. CDR3s include the opening cysteine and the closing phenylalanine or tryptophan. Only some rows state a clone size, as once, few, many or a class for expanded clones.

j_call v_call clone_size cdr3_length cdr3_aa
TRBJ2-7 TRBV7-9 - 13 CASSPGVPYEQYF
TRBJ2-3 TRBV20-1 few 15 CSASPGLAATDTQYF
TRBJ2-5 TRBV10-3 - 13 CAIEGEGQGTQYF
TRBJ2-3 TRBV20-1 few 14 CSAGRDRVTDTQYF
TRBJ2-2 TRBV6-2/TRBV6-3 many 19 CASSYARGQLSSVVGELFF
TRBJ2-2 TRBV11-2 many 21 CASSLDFRTGGLLRDHGELFF
TRBJ2-2 TRBV12-3/TRBV12-4 many 15 CASRRGTGGPGELFF
TRBJ2-1 TRBV5-1 many 15 CASSFSGRADGEQFF
TRBJ1-2 TRBV20-1 - 15 CCARDLSSGNYGYTF
TRBJ2-1 TRBV7-3 - 15 CASSQTGGPYNEQFF
TRBJ2-5 TRBV20-1 - 13 CSVFGQIQETQYF
TRBJ1-2 TRBV4-1 - 16 CASSQREGIGPYGYTF
TRBJ1-1 TRBV5-1 - 13 CASSLAGYTEAFF
TRBJ1-1 TRBV6-1 - 13 CASSEAGVTEAFF
TRBJ1-2 TRBV29-1 few 14 CSDAPQTGFYGYTF
TRBJ2-2 TRBV9 - 15 CASSVGGRDGGELFF
TRBJ2-1 TRBV24-1 many 17 CATSDPIQGAPYNEQFF
TRBJ2-1 TRBV18 few 15 CASSPGTEGYNEQFF
TRBJ2-7 TRBV19 few 14 CAPPRNRNSYEQYF
TRBJ2-1 TRBV6-1 many 14 CASSGTGTHNEQFF
TRBJ1-6 TRBV28 - 15 CASRTGQNYNSPLHF
TRBJ2-1 TRBV3-1 many 16 CASSPHSGRGDNEQFF
TRBJ1-5 TRBV6-2/TRBV6-3 many 14 CASSYGTENQPQHF
TRBJ1-1 TRBV4-1 - 14 CASSQPVRGTEAFF
TRBJ1-5 TRBV15 many 14 CATSRDGGNQPQHF
TRBJ2-3 TRBV11-1 few 18 CASSLRALASSNTDTQYF
TRBJ2-3 TRBV20-1 - 11 CSARPKDTQYF
TRBJ2-6 TRBV28 many 15 CATEAGVTGANVLTF
TRBJ2-3 TRBV4-2 - 19 CASSQDRQTQGARTDTQYF
TRBJ2-5 TRBV28 few 13 CASSGPGGETQYF
TRBJ1-5 TRBV12-3/TRBV12-4 many 17 CASTPDRGIRSNQPQHF
TRBJ1-6 TRBV7-6 few 16 CASSLGTASYNSPLHF
TRBJ2-7 TRBV6-5 few 13 CASSYSGAYEQYF
TRBJ1-2 TRBV18 - 12 CASTQGDYGYTF
TRBJ2-5 TRBV3-1 - 14 CASSQDSGLETQYF
TRBJ2-7 TRBV28 few 20 CASSLFPGTSGRASLYEQYF
TRBJ1-5 TRBV10-2 - 22 CASSESRFGLMGSRYSNQPQHF
TRBJ2-1 TRBV25-1 few 13 CASSEGTLGEQFF
TRBJ2-5 TRBV15 - 16 CATSRELLAGGETQYF
TRBJ2-3 TRBV5-1 many 16 CASSFQGGASTDTQYF
TRBJ2-3 TRBV24-1 few 14 CATSRDSSTDTQYF
TRBJ2-1 TRBV11-1 - 16 CASSSPLAVPYNEQFF
TRBJ1-1 TRBV12-3/TRBV12-4 many 14 CASSFSPGQTEAFF
TRBJ2-7 TRBV2 many 14 CASSRDRGLYEQYF
TRBJ1-6 TRBV6-5 - 14 CASSYAASNSPLHF
TRBJ2-1 TRBV11-2 many 17 CASSFRGTSGTYNEQFF
TRBJ2-5 TRBV25-1 few 14 CASSDVRTQETQYF
TRBJ1-2 TRBV12-3/TRBV12-4 many 15 CASSWNGDSRWGYTF
TRBJ2-1 TRBV4-1 many 17 CASSQDPGAYTYNEQFF
TRBJ2-1 TRBV6-1 many 15 CASSQPGLVVNEQFF
TRBJ1-2 TRBV15 few 14 CATSRDAGIYGYTF